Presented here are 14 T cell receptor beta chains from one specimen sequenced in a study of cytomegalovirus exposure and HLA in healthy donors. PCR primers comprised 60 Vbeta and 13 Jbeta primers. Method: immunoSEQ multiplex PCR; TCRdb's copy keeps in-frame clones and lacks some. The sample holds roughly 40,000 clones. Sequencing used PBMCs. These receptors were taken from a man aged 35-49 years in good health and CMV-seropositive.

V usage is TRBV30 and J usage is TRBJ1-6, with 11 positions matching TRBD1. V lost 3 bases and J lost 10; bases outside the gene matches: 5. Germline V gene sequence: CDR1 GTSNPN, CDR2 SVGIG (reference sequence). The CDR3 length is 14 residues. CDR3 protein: CAWRRGDRGSPLHF. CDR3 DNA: TGTGCCTGGAGGAGGGGGGACAGGGGGTCACCCCTCCACTTT. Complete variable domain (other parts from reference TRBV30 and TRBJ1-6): SQTIHQWPATLVQPVGSPLSLECTVEGTSNPNLYWYRQAAGRGLQLLFYSVGIGQISSEVPQNLSASRPQDRQFILSSKKLLLSDSGFYLCAWRRGDRGSPLHFGNGTRLTVT.

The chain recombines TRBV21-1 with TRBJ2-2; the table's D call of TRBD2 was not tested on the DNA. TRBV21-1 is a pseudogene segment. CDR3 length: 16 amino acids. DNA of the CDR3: TGTGCCAGCAGCAAAGCGCGGACTAGCGGGACCGGGGAGCTGTTTTTT. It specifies CASSKARTSGTGELFF.

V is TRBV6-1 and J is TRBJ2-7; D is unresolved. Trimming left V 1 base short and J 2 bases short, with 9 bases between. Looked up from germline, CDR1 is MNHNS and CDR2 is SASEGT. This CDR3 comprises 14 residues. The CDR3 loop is CASSEGAYAYEQYF. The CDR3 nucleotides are TGTGCCAGCAGTGAAGGGGCCTATGCCTACGAGCAGTACTTC.

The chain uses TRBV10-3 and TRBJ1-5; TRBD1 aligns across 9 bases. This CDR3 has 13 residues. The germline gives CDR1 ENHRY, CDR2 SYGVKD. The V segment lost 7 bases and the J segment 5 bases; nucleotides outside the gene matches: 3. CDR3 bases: TGTGCCATCAAGGGACAGGGAGATCAGCCCCAGCATTTT. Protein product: CAIKGQGDQPQHF.

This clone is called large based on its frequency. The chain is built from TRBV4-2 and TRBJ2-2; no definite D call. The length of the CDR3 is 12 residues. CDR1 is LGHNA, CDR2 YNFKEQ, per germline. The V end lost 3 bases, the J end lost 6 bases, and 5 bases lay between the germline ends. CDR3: CASSHPAGELFF. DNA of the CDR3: TGTGCCAGCAGCCACCCTGCCGGGGAGCTGTTTTTT.

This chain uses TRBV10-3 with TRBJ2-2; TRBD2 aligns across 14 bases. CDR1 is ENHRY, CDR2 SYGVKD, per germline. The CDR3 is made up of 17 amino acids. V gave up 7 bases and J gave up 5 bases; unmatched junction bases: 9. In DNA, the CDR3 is TGTGCCATCACCACTGGGACTAGCGGGAGCGGGACCGGGGAGCTGTTTTTT. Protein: CAITTGTSGSGTGELFF.

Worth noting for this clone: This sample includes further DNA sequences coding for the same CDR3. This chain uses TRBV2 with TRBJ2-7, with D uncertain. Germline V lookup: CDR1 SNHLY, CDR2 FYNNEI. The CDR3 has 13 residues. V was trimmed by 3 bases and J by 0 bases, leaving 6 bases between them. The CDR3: CASSDRSSYEQYF. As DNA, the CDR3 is TGTGCCAGCAGTGATCGGAGCTCCTACGAGCAGTACTTC.

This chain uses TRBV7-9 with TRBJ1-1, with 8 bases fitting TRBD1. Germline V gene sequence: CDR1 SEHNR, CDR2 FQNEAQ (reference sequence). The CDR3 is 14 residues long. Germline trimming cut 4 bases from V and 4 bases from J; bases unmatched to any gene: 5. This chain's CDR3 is CASSSQGAATEAFF. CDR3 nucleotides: TGTGCCAGCAGCTCGCAGGGGGCGGCCACTGAAGCTTTCTTT.

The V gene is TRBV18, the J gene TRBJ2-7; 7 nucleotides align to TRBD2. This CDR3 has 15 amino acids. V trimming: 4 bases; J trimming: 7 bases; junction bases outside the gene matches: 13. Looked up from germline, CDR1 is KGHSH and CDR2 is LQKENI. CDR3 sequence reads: CASSLRREDLGEQYF. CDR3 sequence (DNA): TGTGCCAGCTCACTTCGACGGGAGGACCTGGGGGAGCAGTACTTC.

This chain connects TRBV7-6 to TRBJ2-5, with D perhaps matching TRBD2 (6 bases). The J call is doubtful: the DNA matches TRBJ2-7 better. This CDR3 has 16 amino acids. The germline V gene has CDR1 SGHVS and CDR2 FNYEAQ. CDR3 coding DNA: TGTGCCAGCAGCTTAGTAGCCGGGACTCCCTCCTACGAGCAGTACTTC. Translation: CASSLVAGTPSYEQYF.

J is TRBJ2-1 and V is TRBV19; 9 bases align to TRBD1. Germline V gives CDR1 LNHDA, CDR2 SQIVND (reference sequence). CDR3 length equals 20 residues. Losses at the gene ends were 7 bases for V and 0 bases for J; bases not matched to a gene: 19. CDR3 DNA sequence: TGTGCCAGTACCCCCTTTACCGGGACAGGGACGCAGGCCTCCTACAATGAGCAGTTCTTC. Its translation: CASTPFTGTGTQASYNEQFF.

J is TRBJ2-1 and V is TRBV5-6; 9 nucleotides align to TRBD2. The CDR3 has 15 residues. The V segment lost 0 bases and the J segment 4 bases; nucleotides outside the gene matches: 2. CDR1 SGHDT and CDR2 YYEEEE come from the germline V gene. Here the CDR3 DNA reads TGTGCCAGCAGCTTGGGAACTAGCGGGTACAATGAGCAGTTCTTC. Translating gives CASSLGTSGYNEQFF.

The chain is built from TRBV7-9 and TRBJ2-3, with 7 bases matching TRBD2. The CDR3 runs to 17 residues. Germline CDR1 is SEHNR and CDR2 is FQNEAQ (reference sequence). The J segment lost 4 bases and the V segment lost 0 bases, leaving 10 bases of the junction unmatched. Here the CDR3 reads CASSLAAAGEGSDTQYF. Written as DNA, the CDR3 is TGTGCCAGCAGCTTAGCCGCCGCGGGAGAGGGTTCAGATACGCAGTATTTT.

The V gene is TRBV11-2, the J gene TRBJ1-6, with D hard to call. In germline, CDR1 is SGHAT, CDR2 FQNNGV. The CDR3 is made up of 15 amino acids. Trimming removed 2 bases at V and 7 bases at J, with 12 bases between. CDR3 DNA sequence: TGTGCCAGCAGCTTACAGAGGGCTAGAAATTCACCCCTCCACTTT. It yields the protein CASSLQRARNSPLHF.